These 24 T cell receptor beta chains came from one sample sequenced in a study of T-cell memory formation after mild COVID-19. TCRdb used MiXCR to reprocess the 5' RACE reads, holding one entry per CDR3 protein. The table shows 68,000 or so distinct CDR3 sequences, with 16% occurring only once. The source material was PBMCs or a T cell subset sorted from them (not recorded which). The receptors stem from an adult woman who had mild COVID-19 (a few samples of this study predate the infection). Cell type and time point are not known.

This clonotype was seen a handful of times. The chain carries TRBV6-5 and TRBJ1-2, with D possibly being TRBD1 (5 bases). CDR3 length: 13 amino acids. Trimming removed 5 bases from V and 4 bases from J, with 11 bases in between. Germline V gene sequence: CDR1 MNHEY, CDR2 SVGAGI. In DNA form, the CDR3 reads TGTGCCAGCAGTAAACGGGACGGCTATGGCTACACCTTC. Amino acids: CASSKRDGYGYTF.

This clonotype was picked up a small number of times. The gene calls are TRBV7-9 and TRBJ2-2; the D is unclear. The CDR3 length is 15 residues. The ends were cut back, 5 bases at V and 6 bases at J, with 16 bases in the middle. Germline V CDR1 and CDR2: SEHNR, FQNEAQ (reference sequence). The CDR3, as DNA: TGTGCCAGCAGCGCCCTCCCTATCAGCGCCGGGGAGCTGTTTTTT. Translated: CASSALPISAGELFF. Full variable domain (missing parts from reference TRBV7-9 and TRBJ2-2): DTGVSQNPRHKITKRGQNVTFRCDPISEHNRLYWYRQTLGQGPEFLTYFQNEAQLEKSRLLSDRFSAERPKGSFSTLEIQRTEQGDSAMYLCASSALPISAGELFFGEGSRLTVL.

This clonotype occurred a few times. V gene TRBV18 combines with J gene TRBJ2-3; D gene unclear. Per germline, CDR1 KGHSH and CDR2 LQKENI. The CDR3 has 15 amino acids. Trimming took off 2 bases at V and 6 bases at J, with 15 bases between the two ends. The CDR3 coding sequence is TGTGCCAGCTCACCATATTTTAGTGGTGAGGATACGCAGTATTTT. It codes for CASSPYFSGEDTQYF.

This chain links TRBV5-1 with TRBJ1-1, with unresolved D. The CDR3 runs to 14 residues. The germline CDR1 and CDR2 sequences are SGHRS and YFSETQ. Trimming pared 4 bases from V and 0 bases from J, leaving 10 bases between. The CDR3 DNA reads TGCGCCAGCAGCCTGTACCAGCTGAACACTGAAGCTTTCTTT. It codes for CASSLYQLNTEAFF.

The chain couples TRBV7-6 to TRBJ2-1; tentatively, D is TRBD1 (6 bases). Germline V lookup: CDR1 SGHVS, CDR2 FNYEAQ. The V end was cut by 2 bases, the J end by 8 bases, with 16 bases between. The CDR3 is 15 residues long. The CDR3 reads CASSLFRGAIYEQFF. The DNA of the CDR3 is TGTGCCAGCAGCTTATTCAGGGGAGCTATCTATGAGCAGTTCTTC.

At least ten counts were recorded for this clonotype. The rearrangement joins TRBV9 to TRBJ2-7, with 7 bases aligning to TRBD1. The CDR3 has 16 residues. Per germline, CDR1 SGDLS and CDR2 YYNGEE. V shed 2 bases, J shed 3 bases, and the junction held 11 bases outside the gene matches. CDR3 residues: CASSVQTGEGVYEQYF. CDR3 nucleotides: TGTGCCAGCAGCGTCCAAACAGGGGAAGGTGTCTACGAGCAGTACTTC.

The chain carries TRBV7-9 and TRBJ2-1; the D is unclear. CDR1 and CDR2 from the germline V gene are SEHNR and FQNEAQ (reference sequence). The CDR3 is 14 amino acids. The ends were cut back, 2 bases at V and 11 bases at J, with 16 bases in the middle. CDR3 nucleotide sequence: TGTGCCAGCAGCTTATCCGGCAGGAACTACAAGCAGTTCTTC. Translation: CASSLSGRNYKQFF.

The chain is built from TRBV6-2 or TRBV6-3 and TRBJ2-1; D may be TRBD1 (6 bases). The CDR3 runs to 14 residues. The germline V and J ends were trimmed by 7 bases and 0 bases, with 10 bases remaining between them. Germline CDR1 MNHEY, CDR2 SVGEGT. The CDR3 coding sequence is TGTGCCAGCACCGAGGGGGACTCCTACAATGAGCAGTTCTTC. Encoded protein: CASTEGDSYNEQFF.

The chain has TRBV5-1 and TRBJ2-3; 7 bases are a match to TRBD2. V lost 0 bases to trimming and J lost 0 bases; unmatched junction nucleotides: 4. The CDR3 is made up of 16 amino acids. Per the germline V gene, CDR1 is SGHRS and CDR2 is YFSETQ. Here the CDR3 reads CASSLDYGGSTDTQYF. CDR3 nucleotides: TGCGCCAGCAGCTTGGATTACGGGGGGAGCACAGATACGCAGTATTTT.

There are a few counts of this clonotype. The J gene is TRBJ2-5, the V gene TRBV20-1, with D maybe TRBD2 (5 bases). Germline loops: CDR1 DFQATT, CDR2 SNEGSKA (reference sequence). The CDR3 has 15 amino acids. Trimming took off 4 bases at V and 1 base at J, with 16 bases between the two ends. The CDR3 region is CSATKERLFQETQYF. CDR3 in DNA: TGCAGTGCTACAAAAGAGCGGCTCTTCCAAGAGACCCAGTACTTC.

The V call is TRBV4-1, the J call TRBJ2-1, with D maybe TRBD2 (6 bases). Trimming removed 3 bases at V and 8 bases at J, with 11 bases between. This CDR3 contains 13 residues. The germline CDR1 and CDR2 sequences are MGHRA and YSYEKL. The CDR3 region is CASSHPGEDEQFF. Written as DNA, the CDR3 is TGCGCCAGCAGCCACCCTGGGGAGGATGAGCAGTTCTTC.

DNA of the CDR3: TGTGCCACCAGCGGAAGTCGGACAGGGCTAATATACGAGCAGTACTTC. This codes for CATSGSRTGLIYEQYF. The rearrangement joins TRBV15 to TRBJ2-7; 8 bases agree with TRBD1. Trimming at V came to 5 bases and at J to 4 bases, leaving 13 bases not matched to a gene. Germline V gene data show CDR1 as LNHNV and CDR2 as YYDKDF (reference sequence). The CDR3 covers 16 residues. The full variable domain, its missing parts supplied by reference TRBV15 and TRBJ2-7, is DAMVIQNPRYQVTQFGKPVTLSCSQTLNHNVMYWYQQKSSQAPKLLFHYYDKDFNNEADTPDNFQSRRPNTSFCFLDIRSPGLGDTAMYLCATSGSRTGLIYEQYFGPGTRLTVT.

This clonotype was recorded a few times. The chain links TRBV29-1 to TRBJ2-7, with D hard to call. The CDR3 sequence is 16 residues long. V gave up 1 base and J gave up 2 bases, with 18 bases separating them. Germline CDR1 reads SQVTM; CDR2 reads ANQGSEA. This CDR3 reads CSVEVATDFRPYEQYF. CDR3 coding DNA: TGCAGCGTTGAAGTAGCCACTGACTTTCGGCCCTACGAGCAGTACTTC.

This clonotype was seen more than once but under ten times. This sequence joins TRBV12-3 or TRBV12-4 and TRBJ2-5; TRBD1 aligns across 9 bases. J lost 3 bases, V lost 6 bases, and 5 bases had no gene match. The CDR3 loop spans 14 amino acids. CDR3 nucleotide sequence: TGTGCCAGCAGCTGGACAGGGGTCGAAGAGACCCAGTACTTC. Protein sequence: CASSWTGVEETQYF.

The J gene is TRBJ2-5, the V gene TRBV2; 7 nucleotides align to TRBD1. J lost 3 bases, V lost 4 bases, and 2 bases had no gene match. The CDR3 spans 13 residues. Germline values: CDR1 SNHLY, CDR2 FYNNEI. The CDR3 sequence is CASSGQGEETQYF. DNA of the CDR3: TGTGCCAGCAGTGGGCAGGGGGAAGAGACCCAGTACTTC.

The table lists this clonotype with a few counts. At one boundary the junction diverges from the germline segment, which might be a read error. The rearrangement joins TRBV24-1 to TRBJ2-7; 7 nucleotides line up with TRBD2. The CDR3 extends over 14 amino acids. Germline V gives CDR1 KGHDR, CDR2 SFDVKD. CDR3 sequence (DNA): TGTGCCACCAGTGGTTTGCGGGAGCCGGGCGAGCAGTACTTC. The encoded protein is CATSGLREPGEQYF.

This clonotype was picked up many times. The J gene is TRBJ2-3, the V gene TRBV5-1; D ambiguous. Germline CDR1 is SGHRS and CDR2 is YFSETQ. The CDR3 sequence is 12 residues long. Trimming took 1 base from V and 5 from J, leaving 5 bases between them. CDR3 sequence: CASSLMGDTQYF. CDR3 in DNA: TGCGCCAGCAGCTTGATGGGAGATACGCAGTATTTT.

The table lists this clonotype with a few counts. This rearrangement joins TRBV5-1 to TRBJ2-1; 7 bases match TRBD2. The V and J ends lost 4 bases and 1 base, in that order; junction bases with no gene match: 11. The germline CDR1 and CDR2 sequences are SGHRS and YFSETQ. The CDR3 is 17 residues long. The CDR3 sequence is CASSAVRGRRSYNEQFF. The CDR3 nucleotides read TGCGCCAGCAGCGCGGTCCGCGGGAGAAGGTCCTACAATGAGCAGTTCTTC.

The J gene is TRBJ2-7, the V gene TRBV7-9, with 8 nucleotides matching TRBD1. CDR3 length: 15 residues. Germline V gene lookup returns CDR1 SEHNR and CDR2 FQNEAQ (reference sequence). V lost 0 bases and J lost 4; bases outside the gene matches: 5. CDR3 loop: CASSLADRGGYEQYF. The DNA for the CDR3 is TGTGCCAGCAGCTTAGCCGACAGGGGTGGGTACGAGCAGTACTTC.

The chain joins TRBV15 to TRBJ2-7, with D possibly being TRBD1 or TRBD2 (5 bases each). V was cut by 3 bases and J by 0 bases, with 15 bases left in between. The CDR3 is 16 amino acids. CDR1 LNHNV and CDR2 YYDKDF come from the germline V gene (reference sequence). For the CDR3, the DNA is TGTGCCACCAGCAGCCCCGGGACCGGGATCTCCTACGAGCAGTACTTC. It specifies CATSSPGTGISYEQYF.

This clonotype was counted a few times. The chain carries TRBV12-3 or TRBV12-4 and TRBJ2-1; 10 nucleotides line up with TRBD2. The V segment lost 3 bases and the J segment 0 bases; nucleotides outside the gene matches: 17. The CDR3 is 21 residues long. CDR3 amino acids: CASSFSGLAEVWMSSYNEQFF. DNA of the CDR3: TGTGCCAGCAGTTTCAGCGGACTAGCGGAAGTATGGATGAGCTCCTACAATGAGCAGTTCTTC.

The chain combines TRBV12-3 or TRBV12-4 with TRBJ2-4; possibly TRBD2 for D (5 bases). The CDR3 runs 16 residues. Trimming shortened V by 5 bases and J by 1 base, and 15 bases separated the two germline ends. CDR3 sequence (DNA): TGTGCCAGCAGTCTTTCGGGAACGGGGGCCAAAAACATTCAGTACTTC. This translates into CASSLSGTGAKNIQYF.

V is TRBV4-2 and J is TRBJ2-7; possibly TRBD1 or TRBD2 for D (5 bases each). Trimming removed 0 bases from V and 7 bases from J, with 13 bases in between. CDR3 length: 14 amino acids. Germline lookup yields CDR1 LGHNA and CDR2 YNFKEQ. Written as DNA, the CDR3 is TGTGCCAGCAGCCAAGATCTCGAGGGGAGAGAGCAGTACTTC. This encodes CASSQDLEGREQYF.

J is TRBJ2-7 and V is TRBV6-5, with D possibly being TRBD2 (5 bases). Trimming shortened V by 6 bases and J by 3 bases, and 18 bases separated the two germline ends. The germline gives CDR1 MNHEY, CDR2 SVGAGI. The CDR3 is 15 residues long. This chain's CDR3 is CASSAREGRLYEQYF. CDR3 bases: TGTGCCAGCAGCGCGAGGGAAGGGCGACTCTACGAGCAGTACTTC.